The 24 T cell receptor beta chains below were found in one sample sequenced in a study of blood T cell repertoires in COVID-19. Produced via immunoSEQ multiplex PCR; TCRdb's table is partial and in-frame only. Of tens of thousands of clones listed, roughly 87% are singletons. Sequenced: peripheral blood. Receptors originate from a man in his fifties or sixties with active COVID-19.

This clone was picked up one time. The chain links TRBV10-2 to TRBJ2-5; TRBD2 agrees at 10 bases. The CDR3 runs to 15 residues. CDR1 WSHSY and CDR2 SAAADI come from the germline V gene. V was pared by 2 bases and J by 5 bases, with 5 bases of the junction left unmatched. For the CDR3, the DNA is TGCGCCAGCAGTGAGGTTAGCGGGGGGTCGGAGACCCAGTACTTC. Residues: CASSEVSGGSETQYF.

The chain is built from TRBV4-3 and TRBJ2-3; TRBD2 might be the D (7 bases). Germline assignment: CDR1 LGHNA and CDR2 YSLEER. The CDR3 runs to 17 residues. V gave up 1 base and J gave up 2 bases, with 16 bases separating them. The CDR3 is CASSQGATGGFTDTQYF. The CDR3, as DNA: TGCGCCAGCAGCCAAGGGGCCACGGGGGGCTTCACAGATACGCAGTATTTT.

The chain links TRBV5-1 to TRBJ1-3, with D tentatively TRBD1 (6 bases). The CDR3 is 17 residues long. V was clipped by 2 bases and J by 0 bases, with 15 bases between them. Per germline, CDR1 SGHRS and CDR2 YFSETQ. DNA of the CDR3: TGCGCCAGCAGCTTAGGAGGTCAGGGGATCTCTGGAAACACCATATATTTT. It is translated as CASSLGGQGISGNTIYF.

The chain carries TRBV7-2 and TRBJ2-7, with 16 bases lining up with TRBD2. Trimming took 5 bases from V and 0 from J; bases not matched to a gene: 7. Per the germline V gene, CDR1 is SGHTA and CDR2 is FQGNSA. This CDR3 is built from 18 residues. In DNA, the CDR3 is TGTGCCAGCAGCCCTGGGACTAGCGGGGGGGGGAGCTCCTACGAGCAGTACTTC. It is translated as CASSPGTSGGGSSYEQYF.

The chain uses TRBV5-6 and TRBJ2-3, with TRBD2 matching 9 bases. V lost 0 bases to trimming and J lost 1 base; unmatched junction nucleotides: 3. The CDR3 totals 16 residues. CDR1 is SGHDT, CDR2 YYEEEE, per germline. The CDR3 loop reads CASSLGVAGGTDTQYF. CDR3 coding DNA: TGTGCCAGCAGCTTGGGGGTAGCGGGGGGCACAGATACGCAGTATTTT.

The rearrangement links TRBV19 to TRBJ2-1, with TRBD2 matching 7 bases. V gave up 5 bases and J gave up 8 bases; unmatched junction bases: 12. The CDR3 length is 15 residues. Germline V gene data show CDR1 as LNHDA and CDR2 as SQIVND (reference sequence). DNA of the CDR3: TGTGCCAGTAGTGGCAGCCCGGGGAGGGCCGATGAGCAGTTCTTC. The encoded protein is CASSGSPGRADEQFF.

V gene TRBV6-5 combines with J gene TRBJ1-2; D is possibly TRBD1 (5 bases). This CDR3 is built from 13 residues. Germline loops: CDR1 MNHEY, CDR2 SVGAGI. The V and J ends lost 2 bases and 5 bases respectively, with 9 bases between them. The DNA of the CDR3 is TGTGCCAGCAGTTACAGGGGTTGGTATGGCTACACCTTC. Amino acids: CASSYRGWYGYTF.

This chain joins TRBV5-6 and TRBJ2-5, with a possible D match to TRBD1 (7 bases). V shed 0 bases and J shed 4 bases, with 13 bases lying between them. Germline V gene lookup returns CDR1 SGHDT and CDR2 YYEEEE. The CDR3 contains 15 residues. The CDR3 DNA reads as TGTGCCAGCAGCTTGGGCGGGGCAGGGGGAGAGACCCAGTACTTC. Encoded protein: CASSLGGAGGETQYF.

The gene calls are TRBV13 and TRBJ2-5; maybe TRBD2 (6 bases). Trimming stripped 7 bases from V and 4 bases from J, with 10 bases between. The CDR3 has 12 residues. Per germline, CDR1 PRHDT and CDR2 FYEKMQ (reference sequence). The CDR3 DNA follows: TGTGCCAGCAAGAGTAGCGGAGAGACCCAGTACTTC. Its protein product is CASKSSGETQYF.

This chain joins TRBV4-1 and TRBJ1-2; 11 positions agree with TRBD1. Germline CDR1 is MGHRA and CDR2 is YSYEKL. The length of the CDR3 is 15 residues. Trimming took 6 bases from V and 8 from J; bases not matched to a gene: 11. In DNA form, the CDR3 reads TGCGCCAGCAGGGACCCCGGGACAGGGGGATTCGGCTACACCTTC. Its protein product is CASRDPGTGGFGYTF.

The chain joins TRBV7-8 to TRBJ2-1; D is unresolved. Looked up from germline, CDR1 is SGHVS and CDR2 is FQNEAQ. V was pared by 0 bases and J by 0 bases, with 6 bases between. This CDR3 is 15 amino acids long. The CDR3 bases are TGTGCCAGCAGCTTAGCGGGCAGCTCCTACAATGAGCAGTTCTTC. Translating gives CASSLAGSSYNEQFF.

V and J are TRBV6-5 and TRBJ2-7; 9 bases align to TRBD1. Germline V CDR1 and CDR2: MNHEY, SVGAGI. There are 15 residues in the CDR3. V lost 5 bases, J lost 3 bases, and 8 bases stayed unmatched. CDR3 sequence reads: CASSNPGQGFYEQYF. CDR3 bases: TGTGCCAGCAGTAACCCGGGACAGGGATTCTACGAGCAGTACTTC.

This CDR3 reads CASSYWGPREQFF. The CDR3 DNA follows: TGTGCCAGCAGTTACTGGGGGCCCCGGGAGCAGTTCTTC. The J gene is TRBJ2-1, the V gene TRBV6-2 or TRBV6-3, with D perhaps matching TRBD1 (6 bases). CDR3 length equals 13 residues. CDR1 and CDR2 (germline): MNHEY, SVGEGT. V lost 1 base to trimming and J lost 10 bases, with 11 bases between them.

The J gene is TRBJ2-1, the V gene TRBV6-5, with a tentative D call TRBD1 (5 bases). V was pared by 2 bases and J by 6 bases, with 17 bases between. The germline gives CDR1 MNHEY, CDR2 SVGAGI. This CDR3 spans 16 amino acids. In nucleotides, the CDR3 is TGTGCCAGCAGTTACGGATGGGGCGGCTACGGCAATGAGCAGTTCTTC. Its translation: CASSYGWGGYGNEQFF.

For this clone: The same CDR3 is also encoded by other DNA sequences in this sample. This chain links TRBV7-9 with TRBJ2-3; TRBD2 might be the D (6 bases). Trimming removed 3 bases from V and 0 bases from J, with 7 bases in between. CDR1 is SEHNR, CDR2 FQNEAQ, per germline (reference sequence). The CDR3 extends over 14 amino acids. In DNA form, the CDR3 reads TGTGCCAGCAGCTTGGAGGGAAGCACAGATACGCAGTATTTT. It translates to CASSLEGSTDTQYF.

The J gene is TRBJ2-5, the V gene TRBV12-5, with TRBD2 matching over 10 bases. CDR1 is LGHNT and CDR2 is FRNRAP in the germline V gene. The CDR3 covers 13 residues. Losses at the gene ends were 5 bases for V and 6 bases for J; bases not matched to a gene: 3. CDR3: CASGPSGGKTQYF. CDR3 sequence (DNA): TGTGCTAGTGGTCCTAGCGGGGGTAAGACCCAGTACTTC.

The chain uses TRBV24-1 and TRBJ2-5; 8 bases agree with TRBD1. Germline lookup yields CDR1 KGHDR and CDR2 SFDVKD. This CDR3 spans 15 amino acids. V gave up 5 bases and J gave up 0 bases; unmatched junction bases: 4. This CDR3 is CATSGGQGNQETQYF. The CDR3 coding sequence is TGTGCCACCAGTGGCGGACAGGGTAACCAAGAGACCCAGTACTTC.

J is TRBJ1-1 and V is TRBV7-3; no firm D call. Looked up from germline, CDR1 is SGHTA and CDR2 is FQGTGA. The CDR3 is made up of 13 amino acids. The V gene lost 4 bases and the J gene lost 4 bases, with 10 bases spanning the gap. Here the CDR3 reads CASSSARGTEAFF. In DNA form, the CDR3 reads TGTGCCAGCAGCTCCGCCCGGGGCACTGAAGCTTTCTTT.

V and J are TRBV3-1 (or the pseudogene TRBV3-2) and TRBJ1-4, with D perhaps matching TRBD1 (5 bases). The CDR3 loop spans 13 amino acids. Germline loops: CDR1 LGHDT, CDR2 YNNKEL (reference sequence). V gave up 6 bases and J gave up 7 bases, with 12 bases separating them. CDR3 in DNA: TGTGCCAGCAGGGGGATGGGGGGTGAAAAACTGTTTTTT. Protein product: CASRGMGGEKLFF.

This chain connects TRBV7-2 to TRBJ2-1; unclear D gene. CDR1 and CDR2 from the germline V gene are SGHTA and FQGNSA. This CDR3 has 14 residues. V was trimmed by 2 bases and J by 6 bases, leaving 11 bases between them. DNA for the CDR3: TGTGCCAGCAGCTTAAGTAGACTCCGCAATGAGCAGTTCTTC. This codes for CASSLSRLRNEQFF.

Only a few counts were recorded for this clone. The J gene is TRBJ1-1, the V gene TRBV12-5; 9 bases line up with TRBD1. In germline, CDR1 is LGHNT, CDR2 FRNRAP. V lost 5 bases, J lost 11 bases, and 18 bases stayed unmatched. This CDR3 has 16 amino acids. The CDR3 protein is CASGPPRGQGFNLAFF. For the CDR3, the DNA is TGTGCTAGTGGTCCCCCGAGGGGACAGGGATTTAATTTGGCTTTCTTT.

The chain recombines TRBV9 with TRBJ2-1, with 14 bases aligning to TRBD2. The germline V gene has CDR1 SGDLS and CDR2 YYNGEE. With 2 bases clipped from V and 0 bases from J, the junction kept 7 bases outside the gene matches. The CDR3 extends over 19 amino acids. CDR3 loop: CASSVGLAGGRSSYNEQFF. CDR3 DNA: TGTGCCAGCAGCGTTGGACTAGCGGGGGGCCGTAGCTCCTACAATGAGCAGTTCTTC.

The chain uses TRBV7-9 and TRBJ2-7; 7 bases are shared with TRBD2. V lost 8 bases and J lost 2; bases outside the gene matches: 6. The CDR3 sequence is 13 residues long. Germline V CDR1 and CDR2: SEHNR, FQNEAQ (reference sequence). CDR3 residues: CASAGSGAYEQYF. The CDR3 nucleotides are TGTGCCAGCGCCGGGAGCGGGGCCTACGAGCAGTACTTC.

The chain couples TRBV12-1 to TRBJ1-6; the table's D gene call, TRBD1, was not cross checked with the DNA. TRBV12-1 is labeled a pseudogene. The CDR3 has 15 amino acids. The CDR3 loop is CASFREPEDNSPLHF. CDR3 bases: TGTGCCAGCTTCAGGGAACCAGAAGATAATTCACCCCTCCACTTT.